The 24 T cell receptor beta chains below all came from one sample that was sequenced in a study of T cell changes during pregnancy in multiple sclerosis. Assay: immunoSEQ multiplex PCR; the TCRdb copy retains only in-frame clones and omits some. Here the sample spans around 29,000 clones, about 92% being singletons. This specimen was CD4+ T cells from peripheral blood mononuclear cells, taken in the first trimester of pregnancy. These TCRs come from a female donor with multiple sclerosis, enrolled in a pregnancy study.

The chain employs TRBV4-1 and TRBJ1-1, with a weak D call TRBD1 (5 bases). The germline V and J ends were trimmed by 0 bases and 3 bases, with 14 bases remaining between them. Germline-derived CDR1 and CDR2 are MGHRA and YSYEKL. The CDR3 loop spans 16 amino acids. CDR3 DNA sequence: TGCGCCAGCAGCCAAGAGATAAGGGGTCTGGACACTGAAGCTTTCTTT. Translated: CASSQEIRGLDTEAFF.

V usage is TRBV5-4 and J usage is TRBJ2-1; unclear D gene. CDR1 and CDR2 (germline): SGHNT, YYREEE (reference sequence). The V end lost 0 bases, the J end lost 4 bases, and 14 bases lay between the germline ends. CDR3 length equals 16 residues. Here the CDR3 reads CASSLAFGSPYNEQFF. CDR3 nucleotide sequence: TGTGCCAGCAGCTTGGCCTTCGGGTCCCCTTACAATGAGCAGTTCTTC.

This clone was observed a handful of times. J is TRBJ1-6 and V is TRBV19, with D possibly being TRBD1 (6 bases). Germline CDR1 reads LNHDA; CDR2 reads SQIVND (reference sequence). The CDR3 is made up of 15 amino acids. Trimming removed 7 bases from V and 5 bases from J, with 15 bases in between. This CDR3 reads CASKLGGYDNSPLHF. The CDR3 nucleotides are TGTGCCAGTAAACTAGGGGGATACGATAATTCACCCCTCCACTTT.

The genes are TRBV10-3 and TRBJ2-3; D possibly corresponds to TRBD2 (7 bases). The germline V gene has CDR1 ENHRY and CDR2 SYGVKD. The CDR3 has 14 residues. The V gene lost 2 bases and the J gene lost 7 bases, with 13 bases spanning the gap. This CDR3 is CAISERGAGNTQYF. The CDR3 DNA reads as TGTGCCATCAGTGAGCGGGGGGCCGGTAATACGCAGTATTTT.

The chain links TRBV11-2 to TRBJ2-1, with D possibly TRBD2 on 6 matching bases. Germline CDR1 and CDR2: SGHAT and FQNNGV. V lost 7 bases, J lost 2 bases, and 12 bases lay in between. This CDR3 region has 14 residues. CDR3 DNA sequence: TGTGCCAGCAAGGGACTTTCCACCTACAATGAGCAGTTCTTC. Encoded protein: CASKGLSTYNEQFF. The full variable domain, completed using reference TRBV11-2 and TRBJ2-1, is EAGVAQSPRYKIIEKRQSVAFWCNPISGHATLYWYQQILGQGPKLLIQFQNNGVVDDSQLPKDRFSAERLKGVDSTLKIQPAKLEDSAVYLCASKGLSTYNEQFFGPGTRLTVL.

The CDR3 is CASSRLNTEAFF. Here the CDR3 DNA reads TGTGCCAGCAGTCGGTTGAACACTGAAGCTTTCTTT. The chain links TRBV6-6 to TRBJ1-1; no clear D gene. V was pared by 5 bases and J by 0 bases, with 4 bases between. Germline V gene lookup returns CDR1 MNHNY and CDR2 SVGAGI (reference sequence). The CDR3 runs to 12 residues.

This chain links TRBV19 with TRBJ1-2; 7 bases align to TRBD1. Germline V gene sequence: CDR1 LNHDA, CDR2 SQIVND (reference sequence). Trimming at V came to 9 bases and at J to 6 bases, leaving 10 bases not matched to a gene. The CDR3 extends over 13 amino acids. CDR3 in amino acids: CASAPTGEDGYTF. CDR3 sequence (DNA): TGTGCCAGCGCGCCTACAGGGGAGGATGGCTACACCTTC.

The chain has TRBV2 and TRBJ1-6; weak D call: TRBD1 (5 bases). Germline values: CDR1 SNHLY, CDR2 FYNNEI. V dropped 7 bases and J dropped 7 bases, with 14 bases sitting between them. The CDR3 has 14 residues. The CDR3 reads CASTGRGENSPLHF. CDR3 in DNA: TGTGCCAGCACCGGGAGAGGGGAGAATTCACCCCTCCACTTT.

CDR3 sequence reads: CASKWLAGGNTGELFF. DNA of the CDR3: TGCGCCAGCAAATGGCTAGCGGGGGGTAACACCGGGGAGCTGTTTTTT. The chain is built from TRBV5-1 and TRBJ2-2, with 11 bases matching TRBD2. Losses at the gene ends were 6 bases for V and 2 bases for J; bases not matched to a gene: 6. Germline loops: CDR1 SGHRS, CDR2 YFSETQ. The CDR3 is 16 residues long.

This clone was observed a few times. V usage is TRBV18 and J usage is TRBJ2-7, with D perhaps matching TRBD2 (6 bases). The V and J ends lost 0 bases and 3 bases respectively, with 9 bases between them. The CDR3 runs 14 residues. Germline CDR1 KGHSH, CDR2 LQKENI. The CDR3 DNA sequence: TGTGCCAGCTCACCACCGGACTATAACTACGAGCAGTACTTC. Translated: CASSPPDYNYEQYF.

The gene calls are TRBV9 and TRBJ2-7, with TRBD1 matching over 7 bases. This CDR3 spans 13 amino acids. Unmatched junction bases numbered 6, after V lost 3 bases and J lost 6 bases. CDR1 SGDLS and CDR2 YYNGEE come from the germline V gene. CDR3 sequence: CASSGVGGSEQYF. Here the CDR3 DNA reads TGTGCCAGCAGCGGTGTAGGGGGCAGCGAGCAGTACTTC.

J is TRBJ1-4 and V is TRBV5-1; 7 positions agree with TRBD1. Germline CDR1 reads SGHRS; CDR2 reads YFSETQ. CDR3 size: 15 residues. Trimming took 4 bases from V and 8 from J; bases not matched to a gene: 11. CDR3 region: CASSPGNRGGEKLFF. The CDR3 region has the DNA TGCGCCAGCAGCCCTGGGAACAGGGGTGGAGAAAAACTGTTTTTT.

V is TRBV7-9 and J is TRBJ1-6; 8 bases are a match to TRBD1. Unmatched junction bases numbered 7, after V lost 5 bases and J lost 7 bases. The CDR3 length is 15 residues. CDR1 is SEHNR and CDR2 is FQNEAQ in the germline V gene (reference sequence). This CDR3 is CASSLGQGGNSPLHF. The CDR3 coding sequence is TGTGCCAGCAGCCTCGGACAGGGAGGCAATTCACCCCTCCACTTT.

V is TRBV5-4 and J is TRBJ2-5; D ambiguous. V lost 0 bases to trimming and J lost 4 bases, with 4 bases between them. The germline CDR1 and CDR2 sequences are SGHNT and YYREEE (reference sequence). CDR3 length: 12 residues. This chain's CDR3 is CASSLGPETQYF. CDR3 coding DNA: TGTGCCAGCAGCTTGGGGCCAGAGACCCAGTACTTC.

V gene TRBV10-3 combines with J gene TRBJ2-1; TRBD1 matches 7 bases. Germline V gene sequence: CDR1 ENHRY, CDR2 SYGVKD. Trimming at V came to 10 bases and at J to 7 bases, leaving 13 bases not matched to a gene. This CDR3 has 14 amino acids. CDR3 nucleotides: TGTGCCACCACTCCGGGACAGCTAAGGAATGAGCAGTTCTTC. Translated, it gives CATTPGQLRNEQFF.

V usage is TRBV19 and J usage is TRBJ1-2; 8 bases map to TRBD1. The CDR3 has 15 amino acids. The junction had 5 bases not matched to a gene; V was cut back by 5 bases and J by 0 bases. Germline V gene lookup returns CDR1 LNHDA and CDR2 SQIVND (reference sequence). The CDR3 sequence: CASSPGTGSNYGYTF. The CDR3 nucleotides read TGTGCCAGTAGTCCGGGGACAGGCTCTAACTATGGCTACACCTTC.

The rearrangement links TRBV28 to TRBJ1-3; D gene unclear. The V gene's germline CDR1 is MDHEN and CDR2 SYDVKM. The V and J ends lost 6 bases and 7 bases respectively, with 16 bases between them. There are 14 residues in the CDR3. The CDR3 protein is CASSLEVGGNTIYF. The CDR3 nucleotides are TGTGCCAGCAGCCTGGAGGTCGGTGGGAACACCATATATTTT.

The chain links TRBV19 to TRBJ1-6, with a tentative D call TRBD1 (6 bases). CDR3 size: 15 residues. Germline CDR1 reads LNHDA; CDR2 reads SQIVND (reference sequence). V gave up 3 bases and J gave up 9 bases, with 15 bases separating them. The CDR3 loop is CASSMAQGSSSPLHF. The CDR3 DNA follows: TGTGCCAGTAGTATGGCGCAGGGGTCGAGTTCACCCCTCCACTTT.

The chain carries TRBV7-2 and TRBJ1-5; 8 bases align to TRBD1. CDR3 size: 14 residues. Germline V gives CDR1 SGHTA, CDR2 FQGNSA. The V gene end was trimmed by 1 base and the J gene end by 4 bases; junction bases not matched to a gene: 0. This CDR3 is CASSLGTGNQPQHF. Here the CDR3 DNA reads TGTGCCAGCAGCTTAGGGACAGGGAATCAGCCCCAGCATTTT.

This chain uses TRBV6-5 with TRBJ1-6; 9 bases line up with TRBD1. With V trimmed by 4 bases and J by 10 bases, 11 bases remained unmatched. CDR3 length: 16 amino acids. Germline lookup yields CDR1 MNHEY and CDR2 SVGAGI. The CDR3 bases are TGTGCCAGCAGTTCTCACCGGGACAGGGTCGGATCACCCCTCCACTTT. Amino acid sequence: CASSSHRDRVGSPLHF.

J is TRBJ2-1 and V is TRBV15, with unresolved D. Trimming left V 8 bases short and J 3 bases short, with 8 bases between. In germline, CDR1 is LNHNV, CDR2 YYDKDF (reference sequence). The CDR3 loop spans 12 amino acids. The CDR3 region is CATGQDYNEQFF. The DNA for the CDR3 is TGTGCCACCGGTCAGGACTACAATGAGCAGTTCTTC.

This chain connects TRBV9 to TRBJ2-5; no reliable D call. Germline-derived CDR1 and CDR2 are SGDLS and YYNGEE. V was shortened by 0 bases and J by 2 bases, with 5 bases between the two germline ends. This CDR3 has 13 residues. CDR3 nucleotide sequence: TGTGCCAGCAGCGTAGGCACACAAGAGACCCAGTACTTC. Its translation is CASSVGTQETQYF.

J is TRBJ1-1 and V is TRBV27; no reliable D call. Germline CDR1 MNHEY, CDR2 SMNVEV (reference sequence). The CDR3 has 14 residues. V lost 4 bases to trimming and J lost 0 bases, with 9 bases between them. This CDR3 reads CASSWRAMNTEAFF. The CDR3 DNA follows: TGTGCCAGCAGTTGGCGGGCGATGAACACTGAAGCTTTCTTT.

The V gene is TRBV2, the J gene TRBJ1-2; 11 bases fit TRBD1. V shed 5 bases, J shed 6 bases, and the junction held 11 bases outside the gene matches. Per the germline V gene, CDR1 is SNHLY and CDR2 is FYNNEI. This CDR3 spans 16 amino acids. The CDR3 loop is CASSLNSLDRGHGYTF. CDR3 sequence (DNA): TGTGCCAGCAGTTTAAATAGCCTGGACAGGGGGCATGGCTACACCTTC. Full variable domain (rest looked up from reference TRBV2 and TRBJ1-2): EPEVTQTPSHQVTQMGQEVILRCVPISNHLYFYWYRQILGQKVEFLVSFYNNEISEKSEIFDDQFSVERPDGSNFTLKIRSTKLEDSAMYFCASSLNSLDRGHGYTFGSGTRLTVV.